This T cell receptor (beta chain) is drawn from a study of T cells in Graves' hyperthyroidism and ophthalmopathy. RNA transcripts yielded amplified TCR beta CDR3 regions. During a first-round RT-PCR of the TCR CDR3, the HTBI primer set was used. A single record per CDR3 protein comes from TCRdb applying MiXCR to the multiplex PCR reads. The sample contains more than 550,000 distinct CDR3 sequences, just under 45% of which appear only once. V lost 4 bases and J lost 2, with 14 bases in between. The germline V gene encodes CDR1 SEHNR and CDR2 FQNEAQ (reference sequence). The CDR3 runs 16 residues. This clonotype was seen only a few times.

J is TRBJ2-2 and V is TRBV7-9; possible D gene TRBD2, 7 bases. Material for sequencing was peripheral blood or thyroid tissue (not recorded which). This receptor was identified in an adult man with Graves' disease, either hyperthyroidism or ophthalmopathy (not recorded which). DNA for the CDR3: TGTGCCAGCAGCTCAACCCGGGGGGCTAACACCGGGGAGCTGTTTTTT. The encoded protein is CASSSTRGANTGELFF.